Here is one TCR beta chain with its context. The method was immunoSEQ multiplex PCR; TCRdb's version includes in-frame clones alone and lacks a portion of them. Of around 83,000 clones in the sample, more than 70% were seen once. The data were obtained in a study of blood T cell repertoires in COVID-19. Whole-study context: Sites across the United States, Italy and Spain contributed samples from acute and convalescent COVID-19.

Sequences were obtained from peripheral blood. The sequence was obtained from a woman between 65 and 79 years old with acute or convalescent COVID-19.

This CDR3 reads CASSLEGAGGYTF. The CDR3 DNA is TGCGCCAGCAGCTTGGAGGGGGCGGGTGGCTACACCTTC. The chain joins TRBV5-1 to TRBJ1-2; 7 bases agree with TRBD1. J gave up 7 bases and V 0 bases, and 3 bases lay outside the gene matches. There are 13 residues in the CDR3. Looked up from germline, CDR1 is SGHRS and CDR2 is YFSETQ. Complete variable domain (other parts from reference TRBV5-1 and TRBJ1-2): KAGVTQTPRYLIKTRGQQVTLSCSPISGHRSVSWYQQTPGQGLQFLFEYFSETQRNKGNFPGRFSGRQFSNSRSEMNVSTLELGDSALYLCASSLEGAGGYTFGSGTRLTVV.